The 2 T cell receptor beta chains given below trace back to one sample, sequenced in a study of OX40 agonist ivuxolimab in advanced cancers. The assay was immunoSEQ multiplex PCR, and TCRdb's table has in-frame clones only and misses some. The sample lists 95,000 to 100,000 clones; around 91% were seen once. Sequenced here: CD4+ or CD8+ T cells sorted from blood, sampled in a trial of the OX40 agonist ivuxolimab. The receptors come from an adult with an advanced solid tumor such as melanoma, head and neck, liver or kidney cancer.

V gene TRBV5-1 combines with J gene TRBJ2-7; 9 bases align to TRBD2. V was clipped by 0 bases and J by 3 bases; unmatched bases: 10. Looked up from germline, CDR1 is SGHRS and CDR2 is YFSETQ. CDR3 size: 17 residues. CDR3 sequence (DNA): TGCGCCAGCAGCTTGGGCTTGATGGTAGCGGGAGACTACGAGCAGTACTTC. Translation gives CASSLGLMVAGDYEQYF.

The chain carries TRBV6-5 and TRBJ1-5; no definite D call. CDR1 and CDR2 (germline): MNHEY, SVGAGI. V lost 4 bases to trimming and J lost 4 bases, with 8 bases between them. The CDR3 consists of 13 residues. In nucleotides, the CDR3 is TGTGCCAGCAGTTTATGGAGAAATCAGCCCCAGCATTTT. Translation: CASSLWRNQPQHF.